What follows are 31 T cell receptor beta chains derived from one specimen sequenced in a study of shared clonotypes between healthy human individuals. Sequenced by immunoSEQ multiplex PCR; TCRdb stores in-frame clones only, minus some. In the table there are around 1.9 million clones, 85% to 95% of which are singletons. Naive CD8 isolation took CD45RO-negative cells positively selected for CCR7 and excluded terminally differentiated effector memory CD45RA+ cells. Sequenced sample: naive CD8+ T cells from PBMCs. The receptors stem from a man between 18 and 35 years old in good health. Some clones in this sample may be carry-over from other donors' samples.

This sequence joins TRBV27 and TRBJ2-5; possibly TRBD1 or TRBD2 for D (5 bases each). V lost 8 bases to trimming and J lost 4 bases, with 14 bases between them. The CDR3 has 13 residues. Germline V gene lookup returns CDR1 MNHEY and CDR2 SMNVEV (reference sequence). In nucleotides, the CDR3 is TGTGCCAGCTCGTCGGGGCAGATAGAGACCCAGTACTTC. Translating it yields CASSSGQIETQYF.

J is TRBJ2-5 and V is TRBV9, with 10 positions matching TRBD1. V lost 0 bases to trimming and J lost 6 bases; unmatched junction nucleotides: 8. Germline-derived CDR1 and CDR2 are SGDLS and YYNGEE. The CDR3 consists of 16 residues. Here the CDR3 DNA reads TGTGCCAGCAGCGTAGAGGGGGGGACAGGGGTGAAGACCCAGTACTTC. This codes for CASSVEGGTGVKTQYF.

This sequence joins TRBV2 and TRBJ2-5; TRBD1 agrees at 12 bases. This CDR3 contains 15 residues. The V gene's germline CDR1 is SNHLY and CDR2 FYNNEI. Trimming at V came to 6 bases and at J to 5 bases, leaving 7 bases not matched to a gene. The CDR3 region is CASRAGQGASETQYF. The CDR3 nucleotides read TGTGCCAGCAGGGCGGGACAGGGGGCCTCCGAGACCCAGTACTTC.

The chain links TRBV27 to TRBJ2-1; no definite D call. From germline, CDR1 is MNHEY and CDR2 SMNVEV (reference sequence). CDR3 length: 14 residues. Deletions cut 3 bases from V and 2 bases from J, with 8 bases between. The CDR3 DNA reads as TGTGCCAGCAGTTTGTCTAAAACCTACAATGAGCAGTTCTTC. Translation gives CASSLSKTYNEQFF.

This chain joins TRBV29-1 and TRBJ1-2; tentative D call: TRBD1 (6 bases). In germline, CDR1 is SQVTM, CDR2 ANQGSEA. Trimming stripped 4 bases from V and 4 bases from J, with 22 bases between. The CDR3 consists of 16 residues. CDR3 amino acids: CSVVGGVEMKGYGYTF. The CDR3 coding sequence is TGCAGCGTTGTTGGGGGCGTCGAAATGAAGGGCTATGGCTACACCTTC.

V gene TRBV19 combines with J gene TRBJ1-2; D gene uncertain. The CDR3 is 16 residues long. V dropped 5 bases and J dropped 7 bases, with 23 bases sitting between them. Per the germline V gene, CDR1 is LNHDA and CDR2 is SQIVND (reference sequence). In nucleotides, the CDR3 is TGTGCCAGTAGTCTTCCCGAAGGCAGCCGTTGGTTTGGCTACACCTTC. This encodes CASSLPEGSRWFGYTF.

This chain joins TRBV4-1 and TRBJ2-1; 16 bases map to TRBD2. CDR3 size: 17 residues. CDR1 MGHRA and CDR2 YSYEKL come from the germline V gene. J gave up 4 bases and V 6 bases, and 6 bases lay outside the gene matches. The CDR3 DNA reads TGCGCCAGCAGTCCCGGGACTAGCGGGAGGGTTTACAATGAGCAGTTCTTC. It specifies CASSPGTSGRVYNEQFF.

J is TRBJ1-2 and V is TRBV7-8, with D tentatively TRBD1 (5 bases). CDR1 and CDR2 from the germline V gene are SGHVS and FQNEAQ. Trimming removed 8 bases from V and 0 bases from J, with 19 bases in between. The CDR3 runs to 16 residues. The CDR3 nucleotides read TGTGCCAGCTCGTCTCAAACAGGCCCAGCTAACTATGGCTACACCTTC. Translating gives CASSSQTGPANYGYTF. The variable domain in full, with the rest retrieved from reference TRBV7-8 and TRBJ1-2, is GAGVSQSPRYKVAKRGQDVALRCDPISGHVSLFWYQQALGQGPEFLTYFQNEAQLDKSGLPSDRFFAERPEGSVSTLKIQRTQQEDSAVYLCASSSQTGPANYGYTFGSGTRLTVV.

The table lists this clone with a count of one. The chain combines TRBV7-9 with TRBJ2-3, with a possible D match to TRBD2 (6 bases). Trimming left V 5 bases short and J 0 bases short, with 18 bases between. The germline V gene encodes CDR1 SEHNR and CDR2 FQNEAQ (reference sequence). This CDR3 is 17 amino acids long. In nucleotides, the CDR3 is TGTGCCAGCAGCCTCGCACTAGCAACGGGGAGCACAGATACGCAGTATTTT. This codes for CASSLALATGSTDTQYF. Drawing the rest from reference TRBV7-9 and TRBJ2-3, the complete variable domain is DTGVSQNPRHKITKRGQNVTFRCDPISEHNRLYWYRQTLGQGPEFLTYFQNEAQLEKSRLLSDRFSAERPKGSFSTLEIQRTEQGDSAMYLCASSLALATGSTDTQYFGPGTRLTVL.

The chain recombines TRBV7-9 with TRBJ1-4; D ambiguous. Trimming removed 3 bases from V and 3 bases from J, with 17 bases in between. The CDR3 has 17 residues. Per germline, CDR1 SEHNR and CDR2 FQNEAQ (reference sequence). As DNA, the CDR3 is TGTGCCAGCAGCTTCTTTGCCCGAGGAGGATCTAATGAAAAACTGTTTTTT. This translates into CASSFFARGGSNEKLFF.

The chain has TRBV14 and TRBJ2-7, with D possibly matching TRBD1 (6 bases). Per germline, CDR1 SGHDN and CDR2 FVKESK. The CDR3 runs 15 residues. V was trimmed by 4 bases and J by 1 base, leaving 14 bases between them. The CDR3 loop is CASSPYRADSYEQYF. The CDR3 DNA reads TGTGCCAGCAGCCCTTACAGGGCGGATTCCTACGAGCAGTACTTC.

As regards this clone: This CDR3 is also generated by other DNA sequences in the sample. The CDR3 coding sequence is TGTGCCAGCAGTTACAGCGGACTAGCGGGAGACGAGCAGTACTTC. Protein: CASSYSGLAGDEQYF. The chain links TRBV6-5 to TRBJ2-7, with TRBD2 identical over 13 bases. CDR1 is MNHEY and CDR2 is SVGAGI in the germline V gene. This CDR3 is 15 amino acids long. V was clipped by 2 bases and J by 5 bases; unmatched bases: 3.

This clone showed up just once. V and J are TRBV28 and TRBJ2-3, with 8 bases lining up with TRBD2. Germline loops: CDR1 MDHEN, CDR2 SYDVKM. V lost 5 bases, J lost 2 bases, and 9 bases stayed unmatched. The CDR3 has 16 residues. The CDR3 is CASSLILAAITDTQYF. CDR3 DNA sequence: TGTGCCAGCAGTCTCATACTAGCGGCCATCACAGATACGCAGTATTTT.

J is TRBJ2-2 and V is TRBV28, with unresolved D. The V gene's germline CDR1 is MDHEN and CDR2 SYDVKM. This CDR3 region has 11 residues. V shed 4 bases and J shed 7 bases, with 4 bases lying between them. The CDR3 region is CASSYGGELFF. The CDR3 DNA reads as TGTGCCAGCAGTTATGGCGGGGAGCTGTTTTTT.

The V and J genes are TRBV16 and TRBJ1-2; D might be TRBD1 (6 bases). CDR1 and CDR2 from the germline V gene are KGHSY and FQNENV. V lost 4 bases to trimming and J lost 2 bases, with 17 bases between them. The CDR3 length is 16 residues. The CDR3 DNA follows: TGTGCCAGCAGCCTCCACCACCTCGGACAGAACTATGGCTACACCTTC. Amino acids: CASSLHHLGQNYGYTF. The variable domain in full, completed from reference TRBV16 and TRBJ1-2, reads GEEVAQTPKHLVRGEGQKAKLYCAPIKGHSYVFWYQQVLKNEFKFLISFQNENVFDETGMPKERFSAKCLPNSPCSLEIQATKLEDSAVYFCASSLHHLGQNYGYTFGSGTRLTVV.

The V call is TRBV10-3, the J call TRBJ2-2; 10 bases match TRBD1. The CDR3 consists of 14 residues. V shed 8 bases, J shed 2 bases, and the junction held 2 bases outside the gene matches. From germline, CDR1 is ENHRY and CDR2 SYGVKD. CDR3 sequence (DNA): TGTGCCATCCGACAGGGGGCAAACACCGGGGAGCTGTTTTTT. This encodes CAIRQGANTGELFF.

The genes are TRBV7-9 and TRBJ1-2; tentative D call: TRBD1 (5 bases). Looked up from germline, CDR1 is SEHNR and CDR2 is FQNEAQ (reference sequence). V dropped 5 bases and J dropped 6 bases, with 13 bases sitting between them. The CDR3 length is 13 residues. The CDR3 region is CASSASGLDGYTF. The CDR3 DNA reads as TGTGCCAGCAGCGCCTCAGGGTTGGATGGCTACACCTTC.

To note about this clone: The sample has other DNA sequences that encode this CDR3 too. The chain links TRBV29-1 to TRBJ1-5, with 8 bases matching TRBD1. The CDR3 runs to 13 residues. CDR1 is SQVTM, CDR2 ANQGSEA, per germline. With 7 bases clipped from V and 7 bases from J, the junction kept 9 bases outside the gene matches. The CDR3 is CSARTGLGQPQHF. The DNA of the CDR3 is TGCAGCGCCCGGACAGGGCTGGGGCAGCCCCAGCATTTT.

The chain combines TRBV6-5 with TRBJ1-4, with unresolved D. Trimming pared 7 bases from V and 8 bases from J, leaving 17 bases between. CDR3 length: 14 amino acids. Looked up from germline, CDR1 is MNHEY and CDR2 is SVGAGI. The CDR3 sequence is CASTIRSGYEKLFF. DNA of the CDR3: TGTGCCAGCACCATAAGAAGTGGTTACGAAAAACTGTTTTTT.

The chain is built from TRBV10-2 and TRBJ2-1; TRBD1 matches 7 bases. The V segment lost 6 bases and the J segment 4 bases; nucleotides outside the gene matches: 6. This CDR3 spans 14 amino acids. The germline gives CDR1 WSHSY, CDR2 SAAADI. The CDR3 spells CASRNRDSYNEQFF. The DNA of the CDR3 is TGCGCCAGCAGAAACCGGGACAGTTACAATGAGCAGTTCTTC.

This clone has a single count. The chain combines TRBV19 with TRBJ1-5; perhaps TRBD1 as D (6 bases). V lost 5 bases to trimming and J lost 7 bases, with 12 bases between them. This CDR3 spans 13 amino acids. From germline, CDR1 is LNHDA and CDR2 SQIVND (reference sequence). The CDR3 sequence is CASSDRLEQPQHF. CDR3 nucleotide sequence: TGTGCCAGTAGTGACAGGTTGGAGCAGCCCCAGCATTTT. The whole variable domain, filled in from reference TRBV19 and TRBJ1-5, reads DGGITQSPKYLFRKEGQNVTLSCEQNLNHDAMYWYRQDPGQGLRLIYYSQIVNDFQKGDIAEGYSVSREKKESFPLTVTSAQKNPTAFYLCASSDRLEQPQHFGDGTRLSIL.

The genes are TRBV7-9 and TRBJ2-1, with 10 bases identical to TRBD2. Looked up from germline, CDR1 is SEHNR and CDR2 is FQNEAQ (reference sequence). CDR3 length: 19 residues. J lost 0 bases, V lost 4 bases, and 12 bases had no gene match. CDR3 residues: CASSSALRTSGGSYNEQFF. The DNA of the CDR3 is TGTGCCAGCAGCTCTGCCCTTAGGACTAGCGGAGGCTCCTACAATGAGCAGTTCTTC.

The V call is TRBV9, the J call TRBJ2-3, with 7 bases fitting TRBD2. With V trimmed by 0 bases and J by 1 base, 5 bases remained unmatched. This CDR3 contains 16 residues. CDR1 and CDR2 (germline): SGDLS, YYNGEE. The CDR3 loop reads CASSVVAGVGTDTQYF. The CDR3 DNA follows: TGTGCCAGCAGCGTAGTGGCGGGAGTGGGCACAGATACGCAGTATTTT.

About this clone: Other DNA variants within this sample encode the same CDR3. CDR3: CASSPGAYEQYF. For the CDR3, the DNA is TGTGCCAGCAGCCCGGGGGCCTACGAGCAGTACTTC. J is TRBJ2-7 and V is TRBV5-8, with TRBD2 as a possible D gene (6 bases). The CDR3 extends over 12 amino acids. Germline CDR1 reads SGHTS; CDR2 reads YDEGEE. V dropped 4 bases and J dropped 2 bases, with 7 bases sitting between them.

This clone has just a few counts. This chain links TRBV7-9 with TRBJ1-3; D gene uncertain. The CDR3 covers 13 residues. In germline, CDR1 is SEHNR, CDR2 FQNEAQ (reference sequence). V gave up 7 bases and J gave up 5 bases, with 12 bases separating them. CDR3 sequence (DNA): TGTGCCAGCAATCCCAACGGTAGAAACACCATATATTTT. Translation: CASNPNGRNTIYF.

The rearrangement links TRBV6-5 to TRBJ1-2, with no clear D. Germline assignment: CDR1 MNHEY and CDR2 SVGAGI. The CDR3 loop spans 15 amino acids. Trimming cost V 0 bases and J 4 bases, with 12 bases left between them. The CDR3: CASSYSIGGAYGYTF. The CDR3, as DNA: TGTGCCAGCAGTTACTCGATTGGCGGTGCCTATGGCTACACCTTC.

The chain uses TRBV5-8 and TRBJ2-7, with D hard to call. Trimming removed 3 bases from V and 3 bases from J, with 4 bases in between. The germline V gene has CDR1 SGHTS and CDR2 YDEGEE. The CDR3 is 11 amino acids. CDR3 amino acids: CASSYNYEQYF. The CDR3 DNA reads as TGTGCCAGCAGCTACAACTACGAGCAGTACTTC.

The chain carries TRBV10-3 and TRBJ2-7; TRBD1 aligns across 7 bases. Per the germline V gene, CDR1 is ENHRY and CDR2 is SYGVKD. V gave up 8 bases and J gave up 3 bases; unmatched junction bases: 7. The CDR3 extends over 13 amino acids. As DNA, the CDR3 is TGTGCCATCGGCGACAGGGTTATCTACGAGCAGTACTTC. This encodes CAIGDRVIYEQYF.

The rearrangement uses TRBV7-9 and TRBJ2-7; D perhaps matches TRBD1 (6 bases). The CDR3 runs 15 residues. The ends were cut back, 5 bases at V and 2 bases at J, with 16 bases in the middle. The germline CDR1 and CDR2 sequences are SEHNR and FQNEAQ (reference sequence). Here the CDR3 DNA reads TGTGCCAGCAGCACCCGGGACACGGATCCCTACGAGCAGTACTTC. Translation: CASSTRDTDPYEQYF.

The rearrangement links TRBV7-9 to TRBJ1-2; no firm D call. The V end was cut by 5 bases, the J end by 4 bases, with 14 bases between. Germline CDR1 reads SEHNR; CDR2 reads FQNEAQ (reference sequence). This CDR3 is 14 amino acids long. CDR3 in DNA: TGTGCCAGCAGCCCCCCCCTGGGCACCTATGGCTACACCTTC. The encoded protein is CASSPPLGTYGYTF.

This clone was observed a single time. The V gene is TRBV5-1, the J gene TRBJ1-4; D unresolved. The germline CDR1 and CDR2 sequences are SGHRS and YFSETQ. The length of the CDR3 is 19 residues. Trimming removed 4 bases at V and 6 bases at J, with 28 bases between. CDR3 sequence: CASSETYSYAQNYDEKLFF. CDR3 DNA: TGCGCCAGCAGCGAAACCTACAGTTACGCCCAAAATTACGATGAAAAACTGTTTTTT. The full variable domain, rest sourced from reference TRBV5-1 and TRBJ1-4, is KAGVTQTPRYLIKTRGQQVTLSCSPISGHRSVSWYQQTPGQGLQFLFEYFSETQRNKGNFPGRFSGRQFSNSRSEMNVSTLELGDSALYLCASSETYSYAQNYDEKLFFGSGTQLSVL.